This is a list of T cell receptor beta chains from one sample in a study of blood T cell repertoires in COVID-19. Method: immunoSEQ multiplex PCR; TCRdb's copy keeps in-frame clones and lacks some. The top ten clones hold approximately 5.3% of a sample with roughly 120,000 clones, about 82% of them seen once. Specimen: peripheral blood. Receptors were obtained from a human donor in a cohort sampled during active COVID-19. Both conserved end residues are part of each CDR3. The order of the fields is clone size, J gene, D gene, V gene, CDR3 protein, CDR3 DNA. The D gene is left open where the match is weak. Clone size is stated in some rows and not others, as once, few, many or a class when expanded.

. | TRBJ2-3 | TRBD2 | TRBV7-2 | CASSLVPGTSGPTDTQYF | TGTGCCAGCAGCTTAGTTCCCGGGACTAGCGGTCCCACAGATACGCAGTATTTT
. | TRBJ2-1 | TRBD2 | TRBV2 | CASSASGNYNEQFF | TGTGCCAGCAGTGCTAGCGGGAATTACAATGAGCAGTTCTTC
. | TRBJ2-7 | . | TRBV7-2 | CASSLVYKQYF | TGTGCCAGCAGCTTAGTCTATAAGCAGTACTTC
once | TRBJ2-5 | TRBD1 | TRBV7-2 | CASSYTGTGIWAQYF | TGTGCCAGCAGCTATACCGGGACAGGGATTTGGGCCCAGTACTTC
. | TRBJ2-5 | TRBD2 | TRBV5-1 | CASSFGVNSGGQETQYF | TGCGCCAGCAGCTTCGGGGTCAATAGCGGGGGGCAAGAGACCCAGTACTTC
. | TRBJ2-7 | TRBD2 | TRBV5-4 | CASSLEGLAGPRYEQYF | TGTGCCAGCAGCTTGGAGGGGCTAGCGGGACCGAGGTACGAGCAGTACTTC
. | TRBJ2-7 | TRBD2 | TRBV5-6 | CASSLGSGSSYEQYF | TGTGCCAGCAGCTTGGGTAGCGGGAGTTCCTACGAGCAGTACTTC
. | TRBJ1-1 | . | TRBV28 | CASTEWAGQNTEAFF | TGTGCCAGCACTGAGTGGGCAGGCCAGAACACTGAAGCTTTCTTT
. | TRBJ2-7 | . | TRBV19 | CASSIEVWGGESYEQYF | TGTGCCAGTAGTATTGAGGTCTGGGGCGGGGAATCGTACGAGCAGTACTTC
many | TRBJ2-2 | . | TRBV6-6 | CASRAGAGELFF | TGTGCCAGCAGAGCAGGGGCCGGGGAGCTGTTTTTT
. | TRBJ2-4 | TRBD1 | TRBV5-8 | CASSPGTDTIAKNIQYF | TGTGCCAGCAGCCCGGGGACAGATACTATAGCCAAAAACATTCAGTACTTC
. | TRBJ1-5 | TRBD1 | TRBV19 | CASSIRTGGRIQPQHF | TGTGCCAGTAGTATACGGACAGGGGGCAGGATTCAGCCCCAGCATTTT
. | TRBJ1-5 | . | TRBV5-1 | CASSPGTDNQPQHF | TGCGCCAGCAGCCCCGGAACAGACAATCAGCCCCAGCATTTT
. | TRBJ2-1 | TRBD2 | TRBV15 | CATKLAGVSYNEQFF | TGTGCCACCAAACTAGCGGGAGTTTCCTACAATGAGCAGTTCTTC
. | TRBJ2-3 | . | TRBV15 | CATSRQIAFTDTQYF | TGTGCCACCAGCAGGCAAATAGCCTTTACAGATACGCAGTATTTT
. | TRBJ2-7 | TRBD2 | TRBV3-1/TRBV3-2 | CASSQHQLAGGEQYF | TGTGCCAGCAGCCAGCATCAACTAGCGGGAGGCGAGCAGTACTTC
. | TRBJ2-2 | TRBD2 | TRBV7-9 | CASSPPWGNSGGNTGELFF | TGTGCCAGCAGCCCCCCTTGGGGGAATAGCGGGGGGAACACCGGGGAGCTGTTTTTT
. | TRBJ2-1 | TRBD2 | TRBV19 | CASSKAGGPPYNEQFF | TGTGCCAGTAGTAAAGCGGGGGGCCCTCCTTACAATGAGCAGTTCTTC
. | TRBJ1-1 | . | TRBV18 | CASSQLDSMNTEAFF | TGTGCCAGCTCACAACTCGACAGCATGAACACTGAAGCTTTCTTT
. | TRBJ1-5 | TRBD1 | TRBV24-1 | CATSEPGTVNQPQHF | TGTGCCACCAGTGAACCCGGGACAGTTAATCAGCCCCAGCATTTT
. | TRBJ1-2 | . | TRBV6-7 | CASSIPRSGDIFYGYTF | TGTGCCAGCAGTATACCGCGGTCGGGGGATATATTCTATGGCTACACCTTC
once | TRBJ1-5 | TRBD1 | TRBV6-2/TRBV6-3 | CASSTHSGGRGQPQHF | TGTGCCAGCAGTACCCATTCAGGGGGCCGAGGTCAGCCCCAGCATTTT
. | TRBJ2-5 | TRBD2 | TRBV2 | CASLPGSGSLETQYF | TGTGCCAGCCTCCCGGGTAGCGGGAGTCTTGAGACCCAGTACTTC
few | TRBJ1-2 | TRBD1 | TRBV5-6 | CASSLETGFNYGYTF | TGTGCCAGCAGCTTGGAGACAGGGTTTAACTATGGCTACACCTTC
. | TRBJ1-6 | . | TRBV5-4 | CASSWQGWATSSHSPLHF | TGTGCCAGCAGCTGGCAAGGATGGGCTACATCATCCCATTCACCCCTCCACTTT
. | TRBJ2-3 | . | TRBV28 | CASSLTTGTTDTQYF | TGTGCCAGCAGTTTAACCACAGGGACGACAGATACGCAGTATTTT
once | TRBJ2-2 | . | TRBV2 | CASRRRTGELFF | TGTGCCAGCCGCCGCCGGACCGGGGAGCTGTTTTTT